This TCR beta chain originates from a study of memory CD4+ T cells and cytomegalovirus serostatus. The overall study: Of the healthy Belgian adults, roughly ten were CMV seropositive and about 24 seronegative.

Whole-study results and caveats: CD4+ memory repertoires contained about 40% of the 164 reported CMV TCRbeta sequences. Suggested: most of the CMV-linked TCR signature lies in CD4+ memory cells.

The sort gate was single viable CD3+CD4+CD8-CD45RO+ cells for memory CD4+ T cells. CDR1 is MGHRA, CDR2 YSYEKL, per germline. The CDR3 runs 15 residues. Trimming took 2 bases from V and 6 from J, leaving 16 bases between them. About this clone itself: Its antigen is still unknown.

Repertoires were generated with immunoSEQ multiplex PCR, while TCRdb's copy carries only in-frame clones and drops some. The sample includes about 64,000 clones, around 77% of them seen just once. Sequencing was performed on memory CD4+ T cells from blood. The V and J genes are TRBV4-1 and TRBJ1-1; a weak D match, TRBD1 (6 bases). This receptor was identified in an adult in good health and CMV-seronegative. The CDR3 here is CASSQPTGRHAEAFF. CDR3 DNA: TGCGCCAGCAGCCAACCAACAGGGAGGCACGCTGAAGCTTTCTTT.